This passage covers 7 T cell receptor beta chains from one sample sequenced in a study of blood T cell repertoires in COVID-19 (dated by TCRdb to the early 2020s). To prepare the library, the immunoSEQ multiplex PCR assay was applied. What TCRdb holds here is the immuneACCESS table cut down to in-frame rearrangements. Part of the clones is not present; checked against another copy, under half of the missing clones reflect an unresolved V gene, and the others are unexplained. The sample data list 160,000 or so clones, and around 80% of these were observed just once. The ten largest clonotypes hold nearly 3.5% of the sample. The specimen sequenced was PBMCs or T cells enriched from blood (not recorded which). These receptors all stem from a woman aged 60-75 years who had recovered from COVID-19.

There are a few counts of this clone. This chain's CDR3 is CASSLARRVIGHEQYF. DNA of the CDR3: TGTGCCAGCAGCTTAGCCCGCAGGGTAATAGGACACGAGCAGTACTTC. The rearrangement links TRBV7-2 to TRBJ2-7, with a possible D match to TRBD1 (5 bases). Trimming removed 0 bases at V and 5 bases at J, with 17 bases between. The CDR3 spans 16 residues. CDR1 and CDR2 (germline): SGHTA, FQGNSA.

V and J are TRBV6-5 and TRBJ2-7, with TRBD2 matching 7 bases. The germline V gene has CDR1 MNHEY and CDR2 SVGAGI. CDR3 length: 15 residues. The J segment lost 3 bases and the V segment lost 2 bases, leaving 7 bases of the junction unmatched. The CDR3 DNA follows: TGTGCCAGCAGTTACCTGGTGGGGAGGGACTACGAGCAGTACTTC. Translating it yields CASSYLVGRDYEQYF.

The sample holds a few counts of this clone. The sample carries other DNA sequences with the same CDR3. The rearrangement uses TRBV14 and TRBJ1-3; 7 bases fit TRBD1. With 4 bases clipped from V and 1 base from J, the junction kept 1 base outside the gene matches. The CDR3 extends over 14 amino acids. Germline CDR1 and CDR2: SGHDN and FVKESK. The CDR3 DNA sequence: TGTGCCAGCAGCCGGACAGGTTCTGGAAACACCATATATTTT. This translates into CASSRTGSGNTIYF.

The chain employs TRBV6-2 or TRBV6-3 and TRBJ2-3; perhaps TRBD1 as D (6 bases). This CDR3 is 12 amino acids long. V lost 6 bases, J lost 8 bases, and 12 bases lay in between. Germline V lookup: CDR1 MNHEY, CDR2 SVGEGT. In DNA, the CDR3 is TGTGCCAGCAGCAGCCAACAGGGTACGCAGTATTTT. Translated: CASSSQQGTQYF.

The CDR3 is CAIRSTLGENTGELFF. The CDR3 region has the DNA TGTGCCATCAGATCTACGTTAGGGGAGAACACCGGGGAGCTGTTTTTT. This chain joins TRBV10-3 and TRBJ2-2, with TRBD1 as a possible D gene (5 bases). Per germline, CDR1 ENHRY and CDR2 SYGVKD. Trimming shortened V by 6 bases and J by 1 base, and 15 bases separated the two germline ends. This CDR3 comprises 16 residues.

V gene TRBV6-5 combines with J gene TRBJ1-1, with 10 bases identical to TRBD1. The CDR3 runs to 15 residues. Germline CDR1 is MNHEY and CDR2 is SVGAGI. The J segment lost 5 bases and the V segment lost 5 bases, leaving 8 bases of the junction unmatched. The CDR3 spells CASSRGDRGRTEAFF. The CDR3 nucleotides read TGTGCCAGCAGTCGGGGGGACAGGGGTCGGACTGAAGCTTTCTTT.

The genes are TRBV7-6 and TRBJ1-4; TRBD1 is a possible D gene (6 bases). The CDR3 is made up of 13 amino acids. The ends were cut back, 6 bases at V and 8 bases at J, with 13 bases in the middle. Looked up from germline, CDR1 is SGHVS and CDR2 is FNYEAQ. The CDR3 reads CASSAGTSEKLFF. Written as DNA, the CDR3 is TGTGCCAGCAGTGCCGGGACATCCGAAAAACTGTTTTTT.